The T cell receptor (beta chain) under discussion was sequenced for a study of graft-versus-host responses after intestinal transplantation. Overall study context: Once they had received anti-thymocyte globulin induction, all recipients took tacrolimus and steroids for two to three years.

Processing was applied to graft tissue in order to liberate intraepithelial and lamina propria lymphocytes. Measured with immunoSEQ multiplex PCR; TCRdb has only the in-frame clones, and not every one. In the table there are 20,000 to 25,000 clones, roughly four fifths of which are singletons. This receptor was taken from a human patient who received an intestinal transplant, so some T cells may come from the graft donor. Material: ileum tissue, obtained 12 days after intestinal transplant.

This chain's CDR3 is CASSPALGGRQETQYF. CDR3 coding DNA: TGTGCCAGCAGCCCCGCCCTGGGAGGCAGGCAAGAGACCCAGTACTTC. J is TRBJ2-5 and V is TRBV7-9, with D maybe TRBD2 (6 bases). Germline CDR1 SEHNR, CDR2 FQNEAQ (reference sequence). The CDR3 consists of 16 residues. V was pared by 5 bases and J by 2 bases, with 18 bases between.